This record concerns one T cell receptor beta chain sequence. Its antigen is not known. Trimming removed 6 bases from V and 6 bases from J; junction bases left unmatched: 7. The CDR3 is made up of 14 amino acids. The germline V gene encodes CDR1 SEHNR and CDR2 FQNEAQ (reference sequence). The sample originates from a study of shared clonotypes between healthy human individuals. Study overall: Donors were a couple of women and a few men aged 18 to 49. General observations from the study: Among donors, sharing of clonotypes was expected to be affected by sequencing depth. The sampled material consisted only of blood, and tissue repertoires are likely to differ.

The unsorted PBMC sample used ten immunoSEQ deep assay plates. Assay: immunoSEQ multiplex PCR; the TCRdb copy retains only in-frame clones and omits some. The sample holds around 500,000 clones, 76% seen once. The receptor was derived from a woman aged 40-49 years in good health. Some clones in this sample may be carry-over from other donors' samples. The sample consisted of PBMCs. The chain carries TRBV7-9 and TRBJ1-1, with 10 bases aligning to TRBD1. Written as DNA, the CDR3 is TGTGCCAGCAGGCCGGGACAGGGGCCCCCTGAAGCTTTCTTT. Translation: CASRPGQGPPEAFF.